This T cell receptor (beta chain) originates from a study of technical replicates of blood from four donors (dated by TCRdb to the late 2010s). About this clone: The clone's antigen remains unknown. The record has no base qualities; no much larger clone is one base away.

The library was produced with the immunoSEQ multiplex PCR assay. TCRdb holds this immuneACCESS table with in-frame rearrangements only. Some clones are missing; in checked studies, unresolved V genes explain under half, and the rest has no known cause. Here the sample has about 72,000 clones; around 92% occur a single time. About 0.43% of the sample is in the top ten clones. Deletion took 2 bases off V and 4 bases off J, with a span of 15 bases between the germline ends. The germline V gene encodes CDR1 GTSNPN and CDR2 SVGIG (reference sequence). The CDR3 spans 14 residues, from the cysteine through the phenylalanine. Only CDR3 DNA remains: 42 bases, in frame from the first base.

The rearranged chain carries TRBV30 and TRBJ2-7, and the D gene may be TRBD1, 5 bases matching. The clonotype originates from a human donor in good health. Sequencing was performed on T cells isolated from PBMCs. The CDR3 corresponds to CAWSQGRLTYEQYF. The sequenced DNA is TGTGCCTGGAGTCAGGGTAGACTGACGTACGAGCAGTACTTC.